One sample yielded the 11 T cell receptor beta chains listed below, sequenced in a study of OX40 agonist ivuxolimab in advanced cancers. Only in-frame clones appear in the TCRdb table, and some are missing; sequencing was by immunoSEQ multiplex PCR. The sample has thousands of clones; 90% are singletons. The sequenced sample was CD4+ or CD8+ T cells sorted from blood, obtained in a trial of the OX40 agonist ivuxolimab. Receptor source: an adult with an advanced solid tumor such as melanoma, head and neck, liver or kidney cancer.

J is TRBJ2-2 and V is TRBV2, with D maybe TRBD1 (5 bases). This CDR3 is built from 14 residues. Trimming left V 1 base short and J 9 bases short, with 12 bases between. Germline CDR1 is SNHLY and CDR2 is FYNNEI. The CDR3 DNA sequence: TGTGCCAGCAGTGAAGTTGGACAAAACAGGGAGCTGTTTTTT. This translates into CASSEVGQNRELFF. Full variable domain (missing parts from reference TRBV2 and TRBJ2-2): EPEVTQTPSHQVTQMGQEVILRCVPISNHLYFYWYRQILGQKVEFLVSFYNNEISEKSEIFDDQFSVERPDGSNFTLKIRSTKLEDSAMYFCASSEVGQNRELFFGEGSRLTVL.

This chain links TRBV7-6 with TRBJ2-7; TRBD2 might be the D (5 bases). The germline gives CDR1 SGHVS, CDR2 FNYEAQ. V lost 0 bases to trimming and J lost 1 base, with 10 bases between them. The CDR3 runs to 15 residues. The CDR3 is CASSLARDSSYEQYF. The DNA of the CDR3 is TGTGCCAGCAGCTTAGCCCGGGATTCGTCCTACGAGCAGTACTTC.

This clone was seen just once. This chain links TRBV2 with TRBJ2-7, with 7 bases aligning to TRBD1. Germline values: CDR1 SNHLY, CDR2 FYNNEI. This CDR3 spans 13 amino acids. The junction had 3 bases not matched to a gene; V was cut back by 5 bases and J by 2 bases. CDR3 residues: CASSWTGTYEQYF. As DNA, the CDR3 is TGTGCCAGCAGTTGGACAGGTACCTACGAGCAGTACTTC.

CDR3 DNA: TGTGCCAGCAGCCCAGCCGCCGGGTCCCCGGGGGATGGCTACACCTTC. This codes for CASSPAAGSPGDGYTF. The rearrangement joins TRBV9 to TRBJ1-2; tentatively, D is TRBD1 (5 bases). The CDR3 runs 16 residues. The germline V gene has CDR1 SGDLS and CDR2 YYNGEE. V lost 4 bases, J lost 6 bases, and 22 bases lay in between.

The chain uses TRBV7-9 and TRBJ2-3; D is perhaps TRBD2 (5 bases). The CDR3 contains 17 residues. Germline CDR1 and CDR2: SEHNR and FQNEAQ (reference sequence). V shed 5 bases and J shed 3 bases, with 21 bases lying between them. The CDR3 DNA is TGTGCCAGCAGCCCCCCGTGGCTAGCCATTGTTACAGATACGCAGTATTTT. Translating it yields CASSPPWLAIVTDTQYF. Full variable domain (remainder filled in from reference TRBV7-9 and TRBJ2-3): DTGVSQNPRHKITKRGQNVTFRCDPISEHNRLYWYRQTLGQGPEFLTYFQNEAQLEKSRLLSDRFSAERPKGSFSTLEIQRTEQGDSAMYLCASSPPWLAIVTDTQYFGPGTRLTVL.

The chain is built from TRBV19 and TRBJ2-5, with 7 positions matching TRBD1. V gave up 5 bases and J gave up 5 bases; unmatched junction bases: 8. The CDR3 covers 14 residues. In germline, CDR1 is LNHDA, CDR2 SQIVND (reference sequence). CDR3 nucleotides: TGTGCCAGTAGTGGACAGGCCTCTAGGGAGACCCAGTACTTC. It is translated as CASSGQASRETQYF.

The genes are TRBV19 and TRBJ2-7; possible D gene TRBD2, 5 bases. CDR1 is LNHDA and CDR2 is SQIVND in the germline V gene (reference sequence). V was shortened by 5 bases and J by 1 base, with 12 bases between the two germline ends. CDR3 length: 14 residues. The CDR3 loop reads CASSSAPGSYEQYF. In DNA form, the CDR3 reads TGTGCCAGTAGTTCAGCCCCGGGGTCCTACGAGCAGTACTTC.

The CDR3, as DNA: TGTGCCAGCAGCTCGGACAGGGTGGGGTTCAAAGCTTTCTTT. Its protein is CASSSDRVGFKAFF. V gene TRBV13 combines with J gene TRBJ1-1; 8 nucleotides line up with TRBD1. Germline V gene data show CDR1 as PRHDT and CDR2 as FYEKMQ (reference sequence). The V gene end was trimmed by 4 bases and the J gene end by 9 bases; junction bases not matched to a gene: 10. This CDR3 region has 14 residues. Together with reference TRBV13 and TRBJ1-1, the CDR3 gives the full variable domain: AAGVIQSPRHLIKEKRETATLKCYPIPRHDTVYWYQQGPGQDPQFLISFYEKMQSDKGSIPDRFSAQQFSDYHSELNMSSLELGDSALYFCASSSDRVGFKAFFGQGTRLTVV.

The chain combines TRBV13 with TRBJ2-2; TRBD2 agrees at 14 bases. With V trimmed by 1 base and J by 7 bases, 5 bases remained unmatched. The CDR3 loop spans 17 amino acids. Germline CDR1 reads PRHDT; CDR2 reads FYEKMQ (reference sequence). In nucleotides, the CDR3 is TGTGCCAGCAGCTTAGTGGGACTAGCGGGAGTGCACGGGGAGCTGTTTTTT. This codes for CASSLVGLAGVHGELFF.

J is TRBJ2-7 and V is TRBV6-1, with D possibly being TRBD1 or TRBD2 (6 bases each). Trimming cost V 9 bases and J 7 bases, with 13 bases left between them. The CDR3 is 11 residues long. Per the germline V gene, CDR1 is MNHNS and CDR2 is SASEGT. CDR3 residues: CASQRGDEQYF. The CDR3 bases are TGTGCCAGTCAGAGGGGGGATGAGCAGTACTTC.

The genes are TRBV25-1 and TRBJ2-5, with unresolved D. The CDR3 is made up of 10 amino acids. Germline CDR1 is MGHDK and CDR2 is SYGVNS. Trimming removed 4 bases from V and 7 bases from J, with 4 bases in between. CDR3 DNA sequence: TGTGCCAGCAGTGGGGCGACCCAGTACTTC. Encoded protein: CASSGATQYF.